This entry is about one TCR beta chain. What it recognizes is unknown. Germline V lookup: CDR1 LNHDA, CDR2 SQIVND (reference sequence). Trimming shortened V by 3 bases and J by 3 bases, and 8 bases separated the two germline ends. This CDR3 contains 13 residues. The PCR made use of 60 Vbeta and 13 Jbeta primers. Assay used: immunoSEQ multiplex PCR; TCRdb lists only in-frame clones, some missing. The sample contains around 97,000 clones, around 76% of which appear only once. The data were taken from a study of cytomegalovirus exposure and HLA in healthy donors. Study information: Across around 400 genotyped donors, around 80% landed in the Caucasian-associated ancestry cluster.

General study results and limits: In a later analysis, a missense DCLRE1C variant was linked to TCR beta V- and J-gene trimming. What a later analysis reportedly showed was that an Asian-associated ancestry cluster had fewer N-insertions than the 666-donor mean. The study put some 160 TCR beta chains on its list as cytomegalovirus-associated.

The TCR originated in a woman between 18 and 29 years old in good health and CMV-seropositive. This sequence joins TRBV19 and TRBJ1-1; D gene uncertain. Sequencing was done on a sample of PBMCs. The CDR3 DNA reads TGTGCCAGTAGTATTGTCCGGGACACTGAAGCTTTCTTT. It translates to CASSIVRDTEAFF.